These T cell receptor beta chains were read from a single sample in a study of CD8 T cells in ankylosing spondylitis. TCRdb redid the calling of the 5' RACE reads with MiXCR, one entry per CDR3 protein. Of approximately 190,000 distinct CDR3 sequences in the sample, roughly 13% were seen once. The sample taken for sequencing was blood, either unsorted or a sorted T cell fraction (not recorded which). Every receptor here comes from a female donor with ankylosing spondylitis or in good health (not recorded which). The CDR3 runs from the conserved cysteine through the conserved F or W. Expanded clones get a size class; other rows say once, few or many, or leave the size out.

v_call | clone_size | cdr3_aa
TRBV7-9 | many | CASSRSPATQYF
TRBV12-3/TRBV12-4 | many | CASSLNRWGGVPAEAFF
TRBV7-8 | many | CASSPLATNEKLFF
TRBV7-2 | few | CASSSGLAGIVLF
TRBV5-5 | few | CASSLGGAGQPQHF
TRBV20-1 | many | CSATPGVNQPQHF
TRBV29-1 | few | CSVGGTYNEQFF
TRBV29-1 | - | CSAGLAGKETQYF
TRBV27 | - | CASSESQDIDEQYF
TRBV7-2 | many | CASSLKGVDIQYF
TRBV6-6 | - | CASSPSRGEQYF
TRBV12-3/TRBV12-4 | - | CASSWEHSSYEQYF
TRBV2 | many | CASSPNQETQYF
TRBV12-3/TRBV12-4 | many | CASRGPSYEQYF
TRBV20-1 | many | CSAIPSGRSGELFF
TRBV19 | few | CASSIQGRDQPQHF
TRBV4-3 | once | CASSRVGGTSYEQYF
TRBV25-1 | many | CASSDIRNTGELFF
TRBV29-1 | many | CSVAVSSYNEQFF
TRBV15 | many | CATPFGGLHTGELFF
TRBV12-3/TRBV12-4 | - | CASSRGTLQETQYF
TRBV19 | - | CASNRIGYNEQFF
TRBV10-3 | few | CAISGAPTGTRSSYNEQFF
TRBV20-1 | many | CSALTSSSYEQYF
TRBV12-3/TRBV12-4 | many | CASSLKTGGRGNQPQHF
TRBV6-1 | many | CASSENLGGNEKLFF
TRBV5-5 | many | CASSSRDRYLNTEAFF
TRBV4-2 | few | CASSQDISNYGYTF
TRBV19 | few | CASSPQGGGEKLFF
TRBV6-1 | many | CASSGLVGQPQHF
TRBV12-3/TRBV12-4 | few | CASSYRQPRQGNIQYF
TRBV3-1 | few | CASSQAATTTDTQYF
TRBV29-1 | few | CSVEDTLLAGTFF
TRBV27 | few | CASSFLAGGQETQYF
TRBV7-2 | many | CASSRDNSYNEQFF
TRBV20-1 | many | CSARDQKSSYNEQFF
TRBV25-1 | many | CASRGGIEAFF
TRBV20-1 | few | CSARGGSGQSSRSYEQYF
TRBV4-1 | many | CASSQDSLDGLNQPQHF
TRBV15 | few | CATSRDGETAYGYTF
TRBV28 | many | CASSPWKAGGTYNEQFF
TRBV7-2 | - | CASSLVQAGSGNTIYF
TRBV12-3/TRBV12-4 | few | CASRRTSGTNEQFF
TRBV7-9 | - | CASSPGQGFTYEQYF
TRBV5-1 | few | CASSGPGLAGGVSYNEQFF
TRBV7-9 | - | CASSIHEKLFF